Included here is one T cell receptor beta chain sequence, with context. What antigen it recognizes has not been identified. Base qualities are not at hand, and no much larger clone is one base apart. The CDR3 regions of human TCRbeta chains were subjected to immunosequencing. The study's own analysis went as follows. Repertoire TCRs were matched against a reference library of SARS-CoV-2-specific TCRs generated with the MIRA antigen-specificity platform. Breadth meant the fraction of unique TCRs that were SARS-CoV-2-associated, whereas depth meant the fraction of total T cells that were SARS-CoV-2-associated. Using the MIRA data, each spike-specific TCR was assigned both to the spike region to which the TCR was reactive and to a CD4 or CD8 class. Log10-transformed breadth and depth values were compared by one-way ANOVA with Sidak's multiple comparisons tests. TCRdb obtained this table from immuneACCESS and retained in-frame rearrangements with V and J assigned. These tables miss some clones; where compared with another copy, unresolved V genes account for less than half of the shortfall, and the remainder is unexplained. That table supplies the V and J calls and clone size; D and trimming were determined from the DNA. This sample gives 50,000 to 65,000 clones in total; approximately 88% of them show up just once. Approximately 2.4% of the sample rests with the top ten.

This entry is derived from a study of T cell responses to AZD1222 COVID-19 vaccine (dated by TCRdb to about 2021). About the full investigation: TCR sequencing was performed for fewer than 250 trial participants, of whom around 200 were given two doses of AZD1222 and around 25 were given two doses of MenACWY control vaccine. Enrollment into the trials was organized by age into subgroups of 18-55, 56-69 and 70-plus years, and those subgroups contained approximately 160, 26 and 62 TCR-sequenced participants, respectively.

Points the paper makes about the study in general: Nearly half of unique spike-specific TCRs reportedly recognized epitopes outside regions mutated in the B.1.351 and B.1.1.7 variants. In the small 56-69-year group, the increase in depth fell short of significance, most likely because of low power. Because no samples from the day 14 peak response were available, repertoires could be characterized only after the peak T cell response. Participants were mostly white British, with more females than males. The authors suggested clonal diversity may have been underestimated. After two AZD1222 doses, spike-specific TCR breadth and depth were significantly higher than at day 0 and than in MenACWY recipients. Only a handful of AZD1222 recipients were SARS-CoV-2 seropositive at baseline, limiting conclusions about previously exposed vaccinees. Vaccine-associated CD4 TCRs spanned the whole spike protein, with dominant responses in regions 160-218 and 743-854.

V and J are truncated by 6 bases and 2 bases respectively, leaving an intervening sequence of 17 bases. The CDR3 goes from the cysteine to the phenylalanine over 15 residues. Kept here is only the CDR3 DNA, which spans 45 bases and is read in frame from base 1. The CDR1 and CDR2 encoded by the germline V gene (reference sequence) are SGHNT and YYREEE. The sample's time point label, in plain terms: about 28 days (+/-7) after the second vaccine dose. Because spike-specific TCR depth and breadth did not differ between the two schedules, AZD1222 recipients who got a second dose at roughly 4 weeks were pooled with those who got a second dose at roughly 12 weeks. Samples from vaccinated people were obtained from the UK trials COV001 and COV002, which included a single-blind randomized controlled phase 2/3 trial of AZD1222 (ChAdOx1 nCoV-19) in healthy adults. For TCRbeta chain sequencing, PBMC samples from trial participants were taken at day 0 and at day 28 after the second dose.

Sample: peripheral blood, taken 28 days after the second AZD1222 dose. The chain joins TRBV5-4 to TRBJ1-2; no D gene call is confident. This clonotype originated in an adult who received the AZD1222 COVID-19 vaccine. The bases read TGTGCCAGCACCCTAGCCTGGAGGGAGAACTATGGCTACACCTTC. Translation gives CASTLAWRENYGYTF.